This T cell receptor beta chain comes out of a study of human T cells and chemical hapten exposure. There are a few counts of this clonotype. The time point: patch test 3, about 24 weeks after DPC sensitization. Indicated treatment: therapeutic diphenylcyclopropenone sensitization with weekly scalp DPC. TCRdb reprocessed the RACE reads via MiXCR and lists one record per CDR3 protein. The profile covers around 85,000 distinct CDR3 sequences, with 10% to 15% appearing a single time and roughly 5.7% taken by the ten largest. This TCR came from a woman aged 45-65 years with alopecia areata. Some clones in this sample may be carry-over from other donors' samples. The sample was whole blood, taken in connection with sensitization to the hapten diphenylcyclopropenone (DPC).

The CDR3 is CASSLNNPLYEQYF. The CDR3 region has the DNA TGTGCCAGCAGTCTTAACAACCCCCTCTACGAGCAGTACTTC. This chain connects TRBV12-3 or TRBV12-4 to TRBJ2-7; unclear D gene. CDR3 length equals 14 residues. Trimming removed 5 bases from V and 3 bases from J, with 14 bases in between.